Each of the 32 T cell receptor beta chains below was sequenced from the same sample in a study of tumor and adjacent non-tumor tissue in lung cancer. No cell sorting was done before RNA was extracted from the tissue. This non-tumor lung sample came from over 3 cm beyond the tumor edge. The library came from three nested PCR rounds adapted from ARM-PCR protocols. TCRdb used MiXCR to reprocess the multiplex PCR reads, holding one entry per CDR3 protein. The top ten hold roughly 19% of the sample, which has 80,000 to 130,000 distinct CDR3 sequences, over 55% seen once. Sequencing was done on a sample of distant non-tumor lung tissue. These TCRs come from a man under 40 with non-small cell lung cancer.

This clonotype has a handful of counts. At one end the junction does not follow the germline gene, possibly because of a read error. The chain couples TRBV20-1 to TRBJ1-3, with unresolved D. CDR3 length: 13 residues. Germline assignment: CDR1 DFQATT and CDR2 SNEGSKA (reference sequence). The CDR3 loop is CSAKQQSGNTLYF. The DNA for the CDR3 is TGCAGCGCTAAGCAACAGTCTGGAAACACCTTATATTTC.

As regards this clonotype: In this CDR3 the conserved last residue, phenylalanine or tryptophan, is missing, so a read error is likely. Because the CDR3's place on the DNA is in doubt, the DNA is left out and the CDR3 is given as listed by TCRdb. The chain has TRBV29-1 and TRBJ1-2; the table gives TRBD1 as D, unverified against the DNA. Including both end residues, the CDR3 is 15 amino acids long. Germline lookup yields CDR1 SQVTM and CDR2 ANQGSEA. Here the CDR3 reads CSVDVPGAILGGYTS.

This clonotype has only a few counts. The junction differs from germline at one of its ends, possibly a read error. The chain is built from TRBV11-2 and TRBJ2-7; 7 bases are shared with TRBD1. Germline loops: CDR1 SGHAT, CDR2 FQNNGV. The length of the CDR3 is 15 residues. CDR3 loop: CASTPDRASSYEHYF. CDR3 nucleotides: TGTGCCAGCACCCCTGACAGGGCGAGTTCCTACGAGCACTACTTC.

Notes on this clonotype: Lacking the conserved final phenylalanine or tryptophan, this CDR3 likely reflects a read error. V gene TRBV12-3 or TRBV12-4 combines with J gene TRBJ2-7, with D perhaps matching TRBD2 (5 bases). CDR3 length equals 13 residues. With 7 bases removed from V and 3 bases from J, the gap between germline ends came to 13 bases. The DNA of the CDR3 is TGTGCCAGCATTTTCGGCGGGTACTACGAGCAGTACTCC. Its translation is CASIFGGYYEQYS.

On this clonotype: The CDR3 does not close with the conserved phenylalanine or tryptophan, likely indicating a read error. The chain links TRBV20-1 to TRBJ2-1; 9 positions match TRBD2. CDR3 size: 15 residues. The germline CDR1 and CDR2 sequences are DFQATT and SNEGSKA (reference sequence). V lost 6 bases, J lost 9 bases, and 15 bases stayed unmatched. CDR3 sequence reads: CSALTWTSVLLEQFL. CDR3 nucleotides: TGCAGTGCCCTGACCTGGACTAGCGTTCTCCTTGAGCAGTTCTTA.

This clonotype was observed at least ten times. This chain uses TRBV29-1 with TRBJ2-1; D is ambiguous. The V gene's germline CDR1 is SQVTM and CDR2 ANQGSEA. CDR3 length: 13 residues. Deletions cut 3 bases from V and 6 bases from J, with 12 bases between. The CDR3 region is CSVEGTVGNEQFF. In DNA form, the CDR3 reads TGCAGCGTTGAGGGCACTGTGGGCAATGAGCAGTTCTTC.

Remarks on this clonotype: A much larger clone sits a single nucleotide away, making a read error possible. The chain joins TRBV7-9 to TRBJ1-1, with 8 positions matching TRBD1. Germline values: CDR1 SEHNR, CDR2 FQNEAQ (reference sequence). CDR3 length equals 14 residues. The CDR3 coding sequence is TGTGCCAGCAGCCAAGGGACAGGTATCACTAAAGCTTTCTTT. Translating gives CASSQGTGITKAFF. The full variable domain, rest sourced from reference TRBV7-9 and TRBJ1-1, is DTGVSQNPRHKITKRGQNVTFRCDPISEHNRLYWYRQTLGQGPEFLTYFQNEAQLEKSRLLSDRFSAERPKGSFSTLEIQRTEQGDSAMYLCASSQGTGITKAFFGQGTRLTVV.

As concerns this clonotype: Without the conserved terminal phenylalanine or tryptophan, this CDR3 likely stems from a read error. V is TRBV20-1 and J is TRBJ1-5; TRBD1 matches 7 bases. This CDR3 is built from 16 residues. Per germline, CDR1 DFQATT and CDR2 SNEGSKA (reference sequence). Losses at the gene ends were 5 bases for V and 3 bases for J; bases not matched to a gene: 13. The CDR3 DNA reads TGCAGTGCTGGAGTAGTTTCGGGACAGATCAATCAGCCCCAGCATTTA. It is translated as CSAGVVSGQINQPQHL.

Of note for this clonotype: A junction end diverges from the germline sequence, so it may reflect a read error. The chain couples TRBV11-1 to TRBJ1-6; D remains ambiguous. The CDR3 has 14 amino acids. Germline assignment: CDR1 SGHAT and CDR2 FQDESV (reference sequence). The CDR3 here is CGSSADTYSSHLHF. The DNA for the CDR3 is TGTGGCAGCAGCGCCGACACTTATAGTTCACACCTCCACTTT.

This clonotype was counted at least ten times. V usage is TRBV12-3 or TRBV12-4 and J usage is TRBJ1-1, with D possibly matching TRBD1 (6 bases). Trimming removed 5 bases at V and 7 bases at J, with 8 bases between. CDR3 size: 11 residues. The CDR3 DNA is TGTGCCAGCAGTATAGGGGGTGAAGCTTTCTTT. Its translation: CASSIGGEAFF.

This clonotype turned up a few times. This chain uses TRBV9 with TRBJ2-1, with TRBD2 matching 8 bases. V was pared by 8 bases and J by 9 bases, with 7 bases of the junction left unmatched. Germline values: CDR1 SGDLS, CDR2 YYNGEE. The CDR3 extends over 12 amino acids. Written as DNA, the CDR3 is TGTGCCAGGGTTAGCGGGGTTGGTGAGCAGTTCTTC. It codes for CARVSGVGEQFF.

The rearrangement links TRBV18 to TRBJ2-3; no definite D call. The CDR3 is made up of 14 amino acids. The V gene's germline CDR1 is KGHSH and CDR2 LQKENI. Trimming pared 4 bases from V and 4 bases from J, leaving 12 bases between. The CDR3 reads CASSRGYVSDTQYF. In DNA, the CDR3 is TGTGCCAGCTCACGAGGTTATGTTTCAGATACGCAGTATTTT.

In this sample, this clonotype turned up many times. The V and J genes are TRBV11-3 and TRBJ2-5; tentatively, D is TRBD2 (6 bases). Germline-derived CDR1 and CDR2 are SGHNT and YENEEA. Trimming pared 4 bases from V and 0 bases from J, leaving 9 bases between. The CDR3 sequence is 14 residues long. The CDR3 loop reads CASSSGLHQETQYF. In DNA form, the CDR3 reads TGTGCCAGCAGCTCGGGACTGCACCAAGAGACCCAGTACTTC.

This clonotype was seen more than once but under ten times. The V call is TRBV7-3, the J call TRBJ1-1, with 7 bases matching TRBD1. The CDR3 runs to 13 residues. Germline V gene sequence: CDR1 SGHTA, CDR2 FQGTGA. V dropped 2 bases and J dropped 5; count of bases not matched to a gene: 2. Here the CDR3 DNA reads TGTGCCAGCAGCTTAGACAGGGAGACTGAAGCTTTCTTT. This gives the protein CASSLDRETEAFF.

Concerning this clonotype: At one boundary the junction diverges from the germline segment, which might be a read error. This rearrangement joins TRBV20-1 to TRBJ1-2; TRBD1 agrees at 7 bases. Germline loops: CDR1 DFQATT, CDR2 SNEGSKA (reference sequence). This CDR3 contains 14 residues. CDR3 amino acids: CSTRRQGPNYGYTF. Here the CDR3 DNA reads TGCAGTACTAGGAGACAGGGTCCCAACTATGGCTACACCTTC.

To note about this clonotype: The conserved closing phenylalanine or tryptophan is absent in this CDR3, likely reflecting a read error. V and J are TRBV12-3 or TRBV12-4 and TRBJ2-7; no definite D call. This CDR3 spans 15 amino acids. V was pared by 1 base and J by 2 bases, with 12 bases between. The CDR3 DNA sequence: TGTGCCAGCAGTTTAGAGTGCCAGCGTGCCTACGAGCAGTACTCC. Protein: CASSLECQRAYEQYS.

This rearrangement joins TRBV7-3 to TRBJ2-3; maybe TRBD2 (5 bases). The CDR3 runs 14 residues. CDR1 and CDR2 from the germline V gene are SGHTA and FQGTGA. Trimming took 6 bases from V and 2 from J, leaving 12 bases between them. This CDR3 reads CASRRRGPTDTQYF. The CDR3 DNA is TGTGCCAGCAGAAGGAGAGGGCCCACAGATACGCAGTATTTT.

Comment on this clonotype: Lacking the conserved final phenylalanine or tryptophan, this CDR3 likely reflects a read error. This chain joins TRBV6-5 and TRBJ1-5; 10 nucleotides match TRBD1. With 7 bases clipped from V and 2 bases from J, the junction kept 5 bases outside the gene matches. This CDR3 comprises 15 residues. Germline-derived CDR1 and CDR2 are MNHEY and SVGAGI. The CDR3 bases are TGTGCCAGCATTTTCGGGACAGGGGGCAATCAGCCCCAGCATCTT. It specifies CASIFGTGGNQPQHL.

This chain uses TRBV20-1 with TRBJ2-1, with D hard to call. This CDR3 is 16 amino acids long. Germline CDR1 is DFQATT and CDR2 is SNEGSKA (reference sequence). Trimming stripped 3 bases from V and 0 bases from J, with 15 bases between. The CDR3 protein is CSARGNDQNSYNEQFF. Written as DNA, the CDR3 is TGCAGTGCTAGGGGGAATGACCAGAACTCCTACAATGAGCAGTTCTTC.

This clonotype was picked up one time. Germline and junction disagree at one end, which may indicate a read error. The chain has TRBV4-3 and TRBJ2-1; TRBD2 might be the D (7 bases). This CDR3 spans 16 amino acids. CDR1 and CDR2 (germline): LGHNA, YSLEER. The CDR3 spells CASSQDREGGGGEQFF. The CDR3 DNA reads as TGCGCCAGTAGCCAAGATAGGGAGGGGGGTGGGGGTGAGCAGTTCTTC.

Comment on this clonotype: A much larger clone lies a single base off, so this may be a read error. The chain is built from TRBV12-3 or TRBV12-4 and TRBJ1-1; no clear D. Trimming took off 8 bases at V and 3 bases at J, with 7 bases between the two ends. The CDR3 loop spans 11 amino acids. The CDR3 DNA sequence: TGTGCCAGCTCCTGGGACACTGAAGCTTTCTTT. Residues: CASSWDTEAFF.

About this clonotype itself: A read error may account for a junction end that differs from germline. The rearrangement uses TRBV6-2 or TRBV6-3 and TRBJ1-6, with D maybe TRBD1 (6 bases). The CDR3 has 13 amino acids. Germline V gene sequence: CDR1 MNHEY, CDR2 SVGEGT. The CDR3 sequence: CASSYSRPGASDF. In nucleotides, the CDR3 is TGTGCCAGCAGTTACTCGAGGCCAGGGGCAAGTGACTTT.

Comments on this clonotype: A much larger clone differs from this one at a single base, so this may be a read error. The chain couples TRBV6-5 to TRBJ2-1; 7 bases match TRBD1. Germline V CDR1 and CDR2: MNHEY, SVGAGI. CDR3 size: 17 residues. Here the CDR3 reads CASCCPMWRGGMDELFF. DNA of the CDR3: TGTGCCAGCTGCTGCCCAATGTGGAGAGGGGGCATGGATGAGCTGTTCTTC.

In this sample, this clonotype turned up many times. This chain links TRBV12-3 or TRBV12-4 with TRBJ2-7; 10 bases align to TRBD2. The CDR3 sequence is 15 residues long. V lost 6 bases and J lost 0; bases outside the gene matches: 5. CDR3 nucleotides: TGTGCCAGCAGCAGATTAGCGGGGGGCTCCTACGAGCAGTACTTC. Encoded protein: CASSRLAGGSYEQYF.

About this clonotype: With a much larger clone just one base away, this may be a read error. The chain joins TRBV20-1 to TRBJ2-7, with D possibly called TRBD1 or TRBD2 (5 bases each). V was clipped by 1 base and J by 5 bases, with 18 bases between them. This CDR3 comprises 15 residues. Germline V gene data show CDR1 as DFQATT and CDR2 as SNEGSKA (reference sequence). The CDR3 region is CSARVTAGAPDEQYF. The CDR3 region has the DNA TGCAGTGCTAGAGTTACAGCCGGGGCACCGGACGAGCAGTACTTC.

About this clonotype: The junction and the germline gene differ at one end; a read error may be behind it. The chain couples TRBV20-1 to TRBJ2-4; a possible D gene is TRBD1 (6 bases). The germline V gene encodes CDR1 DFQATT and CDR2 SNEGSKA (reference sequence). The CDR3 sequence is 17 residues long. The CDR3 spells CSVRDGTGFLAKNIQYF. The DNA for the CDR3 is TGCAGTGTTAGAGATGGTACAGGGTTCCTAGCCAAAAACATTCAGTATTTC.

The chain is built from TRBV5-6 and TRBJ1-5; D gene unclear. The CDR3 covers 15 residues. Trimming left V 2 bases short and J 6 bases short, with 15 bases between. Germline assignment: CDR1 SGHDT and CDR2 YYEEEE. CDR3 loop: CASSFKAEGSQPQHF. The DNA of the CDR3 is TGTGCCAGCAGCTTCAAAGCAGAGGGCAGTCAGCCCCAGCATTTT. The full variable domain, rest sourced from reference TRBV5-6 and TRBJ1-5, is DAGVTQSPTHLIKTRGQQVTLRCSPKSGHDTVSWYQQALGQGPQFIFQYYEEEERQRGNFPDRFSGHQFPNYSSELNVNALLLGDSALYLCASSFKAEGSQPQHFGDGTRLSIL.

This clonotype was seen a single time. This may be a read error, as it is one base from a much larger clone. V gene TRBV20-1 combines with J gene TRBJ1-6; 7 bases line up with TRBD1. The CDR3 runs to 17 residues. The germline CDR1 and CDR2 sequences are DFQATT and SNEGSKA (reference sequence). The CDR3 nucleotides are TGCAGTGCTAGGTCCCCGGACAGGAGCTCCTATAGTTCACCCCTCCACTTT. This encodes CSARSPDRSSYSSPLHF.

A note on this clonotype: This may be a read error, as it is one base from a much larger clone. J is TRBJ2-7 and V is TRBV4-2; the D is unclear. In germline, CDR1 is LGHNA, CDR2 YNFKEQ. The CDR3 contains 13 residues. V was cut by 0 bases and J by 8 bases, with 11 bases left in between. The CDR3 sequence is CASSQDGQMKQYF. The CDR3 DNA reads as TGTGCCAGCAGCCAAGATGGTCAGATGAAGCAGTACTTC.

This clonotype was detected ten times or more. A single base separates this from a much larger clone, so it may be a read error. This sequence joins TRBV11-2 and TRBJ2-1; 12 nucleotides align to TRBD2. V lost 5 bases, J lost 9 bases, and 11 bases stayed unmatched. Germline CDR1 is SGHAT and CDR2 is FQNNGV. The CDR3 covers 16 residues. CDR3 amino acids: CASSQGLAGGHSEQFF. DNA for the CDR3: TGTGCCAGCAGCCAGGGGCTAGCGGGAGGGCACAGTGAGCAGTTCTTC. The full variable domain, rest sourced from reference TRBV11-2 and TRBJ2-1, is EAGVAQSPRYKIIEKRQSVAFWCNPISGHATLYWYQQILGQGPKLLIQFQNNGVVDDSQLPKDRFSAERLKGVDSTLKIQPAKLEDSAVYLCASSQGLAGGHSEQFFGPGTRLTVL.

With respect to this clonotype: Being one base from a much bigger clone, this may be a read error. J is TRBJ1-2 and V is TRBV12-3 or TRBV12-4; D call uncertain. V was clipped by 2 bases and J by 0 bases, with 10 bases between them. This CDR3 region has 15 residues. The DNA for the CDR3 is TGTGCCAGCAGTTTAAGCCAGAGGGCTAACTATGGCTACACCTTC. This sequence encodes CASSLSQRANYGYTF.

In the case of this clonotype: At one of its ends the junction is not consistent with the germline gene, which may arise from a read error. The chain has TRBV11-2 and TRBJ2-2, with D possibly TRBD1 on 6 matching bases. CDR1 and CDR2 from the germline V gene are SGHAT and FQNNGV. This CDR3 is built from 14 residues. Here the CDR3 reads CVSNSGTYTGELLF. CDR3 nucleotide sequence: TGTGTCAGCAACTCCGGGACATACACCGGGGAGCTGCTTTTT.